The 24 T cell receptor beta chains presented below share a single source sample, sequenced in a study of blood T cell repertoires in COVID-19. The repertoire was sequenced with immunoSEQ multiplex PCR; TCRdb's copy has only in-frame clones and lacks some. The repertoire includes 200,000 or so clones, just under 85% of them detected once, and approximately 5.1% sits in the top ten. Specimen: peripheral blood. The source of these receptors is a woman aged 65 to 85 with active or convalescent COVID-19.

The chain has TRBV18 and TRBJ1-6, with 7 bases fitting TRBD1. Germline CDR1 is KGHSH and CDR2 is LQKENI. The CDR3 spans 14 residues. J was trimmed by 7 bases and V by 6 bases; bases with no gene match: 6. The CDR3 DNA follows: TGTGCCAGCTCGCTGACAGGGTTGAATTCACCCCTCCACTTT. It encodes CASSLTGLNSPLHF. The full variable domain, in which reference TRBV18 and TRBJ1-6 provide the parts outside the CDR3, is NAGVMQNPRHLVRRRGQEARLRCSPMKGHSHVYWYRQLPEEGLKFMVYLQKENIIDESGMPKERFSAEFPKEGPSILRIQQVVRGDSAAYFCASSLTGLNSPLHFGNGTRLTVT.

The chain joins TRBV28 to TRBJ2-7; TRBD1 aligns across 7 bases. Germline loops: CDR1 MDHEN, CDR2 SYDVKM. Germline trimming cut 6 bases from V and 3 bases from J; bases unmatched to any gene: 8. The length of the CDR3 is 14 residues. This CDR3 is CASRLPDRDYEQYF. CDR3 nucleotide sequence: TGTGCCAGCAGGCTCCCTGACAGGGACTACGAGCAGTACTTC.

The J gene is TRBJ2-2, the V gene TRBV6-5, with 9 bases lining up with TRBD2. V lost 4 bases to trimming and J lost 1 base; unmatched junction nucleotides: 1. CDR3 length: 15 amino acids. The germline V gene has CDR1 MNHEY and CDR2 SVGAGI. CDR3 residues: CASSLTSGNTGELFF. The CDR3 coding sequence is TGTGCCAGCAGTTTGACTAGCGGGAACACCGGGGAGCTGTTTTTT.

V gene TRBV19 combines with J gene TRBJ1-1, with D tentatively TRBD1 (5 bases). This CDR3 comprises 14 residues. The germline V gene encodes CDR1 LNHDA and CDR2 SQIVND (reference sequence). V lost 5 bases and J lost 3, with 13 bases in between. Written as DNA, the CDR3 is TGTGCCAGTAGTCGAACGGGGGGAGACACTGAAGCTTTCTTT. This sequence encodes CASSRTGGDTEAFF.

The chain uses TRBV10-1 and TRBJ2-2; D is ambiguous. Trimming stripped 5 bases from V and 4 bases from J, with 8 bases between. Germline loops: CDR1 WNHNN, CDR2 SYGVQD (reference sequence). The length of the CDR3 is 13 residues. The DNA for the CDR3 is TGCGCCAGCAGTCCCCAAGCCACCGGGGAGCTGTTTTTT. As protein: CASSPQATGELFF.

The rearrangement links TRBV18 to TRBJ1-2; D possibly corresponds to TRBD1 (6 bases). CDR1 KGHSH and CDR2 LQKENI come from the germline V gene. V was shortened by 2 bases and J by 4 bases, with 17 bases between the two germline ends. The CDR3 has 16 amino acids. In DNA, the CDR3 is TGTGCCAGCTCACCATCTAGCGGGGGCGGAAGCTATGGCTACACCTTC. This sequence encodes CASSPSSGGGSYGYTF.

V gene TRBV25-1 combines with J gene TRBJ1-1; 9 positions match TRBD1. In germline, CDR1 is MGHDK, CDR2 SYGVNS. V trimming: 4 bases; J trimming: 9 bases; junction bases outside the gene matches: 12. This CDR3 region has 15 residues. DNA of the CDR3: TGTGCCAGCAGTGCCTTGAACGGAGGGACAGGGAAAGCTTTCTTT. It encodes CASSALNGGTGKAFF. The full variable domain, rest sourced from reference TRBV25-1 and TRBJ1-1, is EADIYQTPRYLVIGTGKKITLECSQTMGHDKMYWYQQDPGMELHLIHYSYGVNSTEKGDLSSESTVSRIRTEHFPLTLESARPSHTSQYLCASSALNGGTGKAFFGQGTRLTVV.

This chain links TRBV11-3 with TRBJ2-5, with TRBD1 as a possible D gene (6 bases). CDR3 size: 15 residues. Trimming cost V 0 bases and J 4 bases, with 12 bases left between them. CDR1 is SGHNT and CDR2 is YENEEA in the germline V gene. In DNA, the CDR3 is TGTGCCAGCAGCTTAGATTCCACAGGGACAGAGACCCAGTACTTC. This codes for CASSLDSTGTETQYF.

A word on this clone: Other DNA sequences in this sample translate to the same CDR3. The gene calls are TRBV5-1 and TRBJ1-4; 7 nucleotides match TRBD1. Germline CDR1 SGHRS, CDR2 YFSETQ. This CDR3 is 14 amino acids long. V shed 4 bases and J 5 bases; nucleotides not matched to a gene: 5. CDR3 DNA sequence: TGCGCCAGCAGCCCGACAGGGAGAAATGAAAAACTGTTTTTT. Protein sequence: CASSPTGRNEKLFF.

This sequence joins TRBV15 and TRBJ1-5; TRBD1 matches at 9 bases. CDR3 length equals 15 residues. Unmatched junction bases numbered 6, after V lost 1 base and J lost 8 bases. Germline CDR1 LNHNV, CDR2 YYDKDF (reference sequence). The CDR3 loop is CATSRVGQGFEPQHF. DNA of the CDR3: TGTGCCACCAGCAGAGTCGGACAGGGGTTTGAGCCCCAGCATTTT.

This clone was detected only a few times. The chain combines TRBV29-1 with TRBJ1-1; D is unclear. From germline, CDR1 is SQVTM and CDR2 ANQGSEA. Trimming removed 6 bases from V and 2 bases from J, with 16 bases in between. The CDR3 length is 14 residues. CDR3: CSVRPRGTNTEAFF. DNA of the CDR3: TGCAGCGTCAGACCTCGGGGTACCAACACTGAAGCTTTCTTT.

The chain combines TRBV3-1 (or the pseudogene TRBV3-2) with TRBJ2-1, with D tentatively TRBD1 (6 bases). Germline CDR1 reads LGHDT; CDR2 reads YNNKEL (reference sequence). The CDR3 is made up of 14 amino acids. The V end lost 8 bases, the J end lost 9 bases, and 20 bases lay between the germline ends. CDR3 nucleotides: TGTGCCAGCCAGGGTCGGGACACCGCGCCTGAGCAGTTCTTC. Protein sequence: CASQGRDTAPEQFF.

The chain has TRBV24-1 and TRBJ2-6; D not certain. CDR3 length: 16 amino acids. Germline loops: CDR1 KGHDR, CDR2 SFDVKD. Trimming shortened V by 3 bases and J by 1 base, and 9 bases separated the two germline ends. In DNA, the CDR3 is TGTGCCACCAGTGATGGGTGGGCTTCTGGGGCCAACGTCCTGACTTTC. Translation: CATSDGWASGANVLTF.

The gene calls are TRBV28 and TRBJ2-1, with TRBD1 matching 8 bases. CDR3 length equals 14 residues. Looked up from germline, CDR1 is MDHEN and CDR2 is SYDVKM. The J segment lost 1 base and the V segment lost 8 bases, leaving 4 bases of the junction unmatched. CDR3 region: CASAGGGSYNEQFF. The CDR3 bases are TGTGCCAGCGCAGGGGGCGGATCCTACAATGAGCAGTTCTTC.

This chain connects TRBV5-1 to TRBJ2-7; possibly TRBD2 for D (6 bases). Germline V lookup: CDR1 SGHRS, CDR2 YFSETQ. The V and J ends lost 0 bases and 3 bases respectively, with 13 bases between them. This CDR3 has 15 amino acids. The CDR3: CASSLALQRVYEQYF. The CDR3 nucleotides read TGCGCCAGCAGCTTGGCACTCCAGCGGGTCTACGAGCAGTACTTC.

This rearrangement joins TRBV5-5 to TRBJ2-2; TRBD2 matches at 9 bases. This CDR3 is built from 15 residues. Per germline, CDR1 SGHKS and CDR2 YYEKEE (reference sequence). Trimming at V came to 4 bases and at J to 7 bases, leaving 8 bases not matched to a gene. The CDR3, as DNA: TGTGCCAGCAGCGGGTTAGCGGGAGCCCTCGGGGAGCTGTTTTTT. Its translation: CASSGLAGALGELFF.

CDR3: CASSPRDRGQETQYF. The CDR3 DNA sequence: TGTGCCAGCAGTCCCCGGGACAGGGGACAAGAGACCCAGTACTTC. This chain links TRBV6-5 with TRBJ2-5; TRBD1 agrees at 10 bases. The CDR3 totals 15 residues. Germline CDR1 and CDR2: MNHEY and SVGAGI. The junction had 5 bases not matched to a gene; V was cut back by 5 bases and J by 2 bases.

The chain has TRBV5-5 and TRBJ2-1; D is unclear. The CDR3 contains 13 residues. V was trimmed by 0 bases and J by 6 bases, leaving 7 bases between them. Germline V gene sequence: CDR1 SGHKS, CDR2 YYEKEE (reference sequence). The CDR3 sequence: CASSLGPGNEQFF. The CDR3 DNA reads TGTGCCAGCAGCTTGGGCCCGGGCAATGAGCAGTTCTTC.

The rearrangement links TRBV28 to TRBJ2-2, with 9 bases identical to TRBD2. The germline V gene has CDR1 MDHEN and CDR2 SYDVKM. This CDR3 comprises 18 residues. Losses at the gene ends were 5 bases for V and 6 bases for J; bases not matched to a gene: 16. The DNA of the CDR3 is TGTGCCAGCAGTACTTTTTTAGCGGGAGTTTTAAAGGCCGGGGAGCTGTTTTTT. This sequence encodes CASSTFLAGVLKAGELFF.

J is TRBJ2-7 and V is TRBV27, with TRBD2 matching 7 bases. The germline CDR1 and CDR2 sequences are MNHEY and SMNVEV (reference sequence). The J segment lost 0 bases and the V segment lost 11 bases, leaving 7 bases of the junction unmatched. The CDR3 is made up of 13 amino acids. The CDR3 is CASGGGSSYEQYF. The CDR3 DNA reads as TGTGCCTCGGGGGGAGGGAGCTCCTACGAGCAGTACTTC.

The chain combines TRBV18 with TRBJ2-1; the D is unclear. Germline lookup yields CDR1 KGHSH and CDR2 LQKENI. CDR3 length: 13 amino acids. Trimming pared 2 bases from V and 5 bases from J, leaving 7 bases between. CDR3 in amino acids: CASSPRLDNEQFF. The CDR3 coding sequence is TGTGCCAGCTCACCAAGACTCGACAATGAGCAGTTCTTC.

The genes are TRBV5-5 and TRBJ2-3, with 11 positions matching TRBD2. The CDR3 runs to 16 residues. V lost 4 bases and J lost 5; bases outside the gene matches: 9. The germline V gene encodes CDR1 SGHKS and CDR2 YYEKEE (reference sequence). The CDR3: CASSVRLAGFGDTQYF. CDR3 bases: TGTGCCAGCAGCGTACGACTAGCGGGGTTTGGAGATACGCAGTATTTT.

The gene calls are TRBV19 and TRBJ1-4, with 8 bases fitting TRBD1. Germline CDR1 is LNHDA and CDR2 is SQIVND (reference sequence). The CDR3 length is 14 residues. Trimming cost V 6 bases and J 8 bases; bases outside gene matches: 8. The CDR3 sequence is CASRMTGVGEKLFF. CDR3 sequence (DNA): TGTGCCAGTAGGATGACAGGGGTAGGAGAAAAACTGTTTTTT.

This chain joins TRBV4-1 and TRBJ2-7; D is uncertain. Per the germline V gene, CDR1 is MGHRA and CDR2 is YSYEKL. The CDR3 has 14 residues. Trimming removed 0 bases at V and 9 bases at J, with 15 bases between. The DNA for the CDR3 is TGCGCCAGCAGCCAAGAGGAAAGGAGTAGCTGGCAGTACTTC. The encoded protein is CASSQEERSSWQYF.